The 23 T cell receptor beta chains presented below share a single source sample, sequenced in a study of T cells in Graves' hyperthyroidism and ophthalmopathy. Amplification of TCR beta CDR3 regions was performed using RNA transcripts as template. An initial round of RT-PCR targeting the TCR CDR3 relied on the HTBI primer set. TCRdb re-analysed the multiplex PCR reads in MiXCR, keeping a single row per CDR3 protein. Here the sample spans fewer than 550,000 distinct CDR3 sequences, more than 15% being singletons. The sequencing sample was made of blood. Receptors were obtained from a young woman with Graves' hyperthyroidism.

The chain recombines TRBV4-2 with TRBJ1-1; D is uncertain. Trimming took off 2 bases at V and 6 bases at J, with 16 bases between the two ends. The CDR3 covers 15 residues. Germline CDR1 reads LGHNA; CDR2 reads YNFKEQ. The CDR3 here is CASSQTDVAGPEAFF. CDR3 bases: TGTGCCAGCAGCCAAACTGACGTGGCTGGGCCTGAAGCTTTCTTT.

This clonotype was detected ten times or more. The rearrangement uses TRBV24-1 and TRBJ1-2, with 9 bases aligning to TRBD1. V lost 9 bases and J lost 2; bases outside the gene matches: 6. The CDR3 totals 14 residues. In germline, CDR1 is KGHDR, CDR2 SFDVKD. CDR3 amino acids: CATLGQGQNYGYTF. The CDR3 region has the DNA TGTGCCACCCTGGGACAGGGACAGAACTATGGCTACACCTTC.

This clonotype has a count of ten or more. The rearrangement uses TRBV6-2 or TRBV6-3 and TRBJ1-4; TRBD1 aligns across 7 bases. Germline assignment: CDR1 MNHEY and CDR2 SVGEGT. The ends lost 2 bases at V and 5 bases at J; junction bases unmatched: 2. This CDR3 has 14 amino acids. The CDR3 reads CASSYGTENEKLFF. In nucleotides, the CDR3 is TGTGCCAGCAGTTACGGGACAGAAAATGAAAAACTGTTTTTT.

This clonotype was observed at least ten times. The V call is TRBV2, the J call TRBJ2-5; 8 nucleotides agree with TRBD2. The V segment lost 5 bases and the J segment 6 bases; nucleotides outside the gene matches: 8. This CDR3 is built from 14 residues. The germline CDR1 and CDR2 sequences are SNHLY and FYNNEI. The DNA of the CDR3 is TGTGCCAGCAGTAACTCCGGGACTAGTAAGACCCAGTACTTC. It codes for CASSNSGTSKTQYF.

This clonotype was observed a handful of times. One end of the junction does not line up with germline, which may come from a read error. The chain couples TRBV7-2 to TRBJ1-5; tentative D call: TRBD1 (6 bases). The germline CDR1 and CDR2 sequences are SGHTA and FQGNSA. There are 15 residues in the CDR3. CDR3 in DNA: TGTGCCAGCAGCACAGTGGGGGGGCGCAACCAGCCCCAGCATTTT. Its translation: CASSTVGGRNQPQHF.

At least ten counts were recorded for this clonotype. This chain connects TRBV9 to TRBJ1-1; D gene uncertain. The length of the CDR3 is 15 residues. Per the germline V gene, CDR1 is SGDLS and CDR2 is YYNGEE. The ends were cut back, 4 bases at V and 6 bases at J, with 19 bases in the middle. The CDR3 DNA follows: TGTGCCAGCAGCCCCTCGATGGTGGCTCTTGCTGAAGCTTTCTTT. This codes for CASSPSMVALAEAFF.

This clonotype was seen repeatedly, ten times or more. This chain connects TRBV5-6 to TRBJ2-5; no reliable D call. V shed 4 bases and J shed 2 bases, with 15 bases lying between them. Per the germline V gene, CDR1 is SGHDT and CDR2 is YYEEEE. This CDR3 contains 15 residues. The CDR3 is CASSVGPIRQETQYF. CDR3 DNA: TGTGCCAGCAGCGTCGGACCGATAAGACAAGAGACCCAGTACTTC.

This clonotype was counted ten times or more. The chain uses TRBV7-9 and TRBJ1-2; the D is unclear. The CDR3 totals 14 residues. Germline values: CDR1 SEHNR, CDR2 FQNEAQ (reference sequence). Trimming removed 3 bases from V and 0 bases from J, with 8 bases in between. The CDR3 DNA reads as TGTGCCAGCAGCTTTCAGGCAGCTAACTATGGCTACACCTTC. Translation gives CASSFQAANYGYTF.

Many counts were recorded for this clonotype. The rearrangement joins TRBV5-1 to TRBJ1-2; no clear D. CDR3 length: 14 residues. With 0 bases removed from V and 2 bases from J, the gap between germline ends came to 8 bases. The germline CDR1 and CDR2 sequences are SGHRS and YFSETQ. The CDR3 DNA follows: TGCGCCAGCAGCTTGGATGTGGAAAACTATGGCTACACCTTC. Translating it yields CASSLDVENYGYTF.

This clonotype has a handful of counts. The chain has TRBV28 and TRBJ2-7; 7 nucleotides line up with TRBD1. The V gene end was trimmed by 7 bases and the J gene end by 3 bases; junction bases not matched to a gene: 18. The germline V gene has CDR1 MDHEN and CDR2 SYDVKM. CDR3 size: 17 residues. The CDR3 DNA is TGTGCCAGCAAAGTCGGGACAGTAGCTTCTACACGCTACGAGCAGTACTTC. It codes for CASKVGTVASTRYEQYF.

This clonotype was seen ten or more times. The chain links TRBV11-3 to TRBJ2-1; 9 bases agree with TRBD1. The CDR3 length is 15 residues. The ends lost 0 bases at V and 7 bases at J; junction bases unmatched: 4. Germline CDR1 reads SGHNT; CDR2 reads YENEEA. The CDR3 coding sequence is TGTGCCAGCAGCTTAGATGGGACAGGGCTAAATGAGCAGTTCTTC. Translated: CASSLDGTGLNEQFF.

This clonotype was detected a few times. V and J are TRBV5-1 and TRBJ2-2, with TRBD2 identical over 7 bases. The CDR3 is made up of 16 amino acids. The germline gives CDR1 SGHRS, CDR2 YFSETQ. The V and J ends lost 1 base and 6 bases, in that order; junction bases with no gene match: 9. CDR3 DNA sequence: TGCGCCAGCAGCTTGAGAAGCGGGGTGGGCCCCGGGGAGCTGTTTTTT. This sequence encodes CASSLRSGVGPGELFF.

This clonotype has a count of ten or more. The CDR3: CASSHSVDGDYEQYF. In nucleotides, the CDR3 is TGTGCCAGCAGCCATTCTGTTGACGGGGACTACGAGCAGTACTTC. The chain recombines TRBV7-9 with TRBJ2-7; maybe TRBD2 (5 bases). The CDR3 contains 15 residues. With 5 bases removed from V and 3 bases from J, the gap between germline ends came to 17 bases. Germline CDR1 and CDR2: SEHNR and FQNEAQ (reference sequence).

This clonotype was observed a few times. The chain combines TRBV11-3 with TRBJ2-5; D is unresolved. V gave up 1 base and J gave up 0 bases, with 3 bases separating them. Germline CDR1 is SGHNT and CDR2 is YENEEA. The CDR3 spans 13 residues. The CDR3 region is CASSLAHQETQYF. In DNA, the CDR3 is TGTGCCAGCAGCTTAGCACACCAAGAGACCCAGTACTTC.

This clonotype was counted at least ten times. The chain carries TRBV7-9 and TRBJ2-7, with D unclear. Trimming left V 3 bases short and J 7 bases short, with 19 bases between. The germline V gene encodes CDR1 SEHNR and CDR2 FQNEAQ (reference sequence). This CDR3 is 15 amino acids long. CDR3 amino acids: CASSLVETNNIEQYF. The CDR3 region has the DNA TGTGCCAGCAGCTTGGTGGAGACCAACAATATTGAGCAGTACTTC.

This clonotype was seen many times. V is TRBV7-8 and J is TRBJ1-4; D is undetermined. The CDR3 runs to 14 residues. The V and J ends lost 2 bases and 8 bases respectively, with 12 bases between them. Germline CDR1 and CDR2: SGHVS and FQNEAQ. CDR3 residues: CASSLLTGAEKLFF. Written as DNA, the CDR3 is TGTGCCAGCAGCTTATTAACGGGTGCGGAAAAACTGTTTTTT.

As concerns this clonotype: A read error may be the cause here, since a much bigger clone is one base away. The chain links TRBV5-5 to TRBJ1-5, with TRBD1 identical over 8 bases. Germline lookup yields CDR1 SGHKS and CDR2 YYEKEE (reference sequence). CDR3 length equals 15 residues. J was trimmed by 13 bases and V by 3 bases; bases with no gene match: 15. The CDR3 coding sequence is TGTGCCAGCAGCTGGGCGGGGACAGGTGGGGTCAATCAGCATTTT. It codes for CASSWAGTGGVNQHF.

J is TRBJ1-2 and V is TRBV4-1; TRBD1 matches at 8 bases. After removal of 1 base from V and 7 bases from J, the junction contained 5 bases not matched to a gene. CDR1 MGHRA and CDR2 YSYEKL come from the germline V gene. CDR3 size: 14 residues. CDR3 DNA: TGCGCCAGCAGCCAAGCTGACAGGGGAGGTGGCTACACCTTC. This encodes CASSQADRGGGYTF.

The CDR3 sequence is CAISESSRGGGGYTF. The CDR3 DNA is TGTGCCATCAGTGAGTCGTCCAGGGGAGGGGGTGGCTACACCTTC. The chain uses TRBV10-3 and TRBJ1-2; tentative D call: TRBD1 (6 bases). The CDR3 length is 15 residues. Trimming removed 0 bases from V and 7 bases from J, with 15 bases in between. Germline V gene data show CDR1 as ENHRY and CDR2 as SYGVKD.

V and J are TRBV24-1 and TRBJ2-3; D is ambiguous. With 4 bases removed from V and 5 bases from J, the gap between germline ends came to 9 bases. This CDR3 comprises 13 residues. Germline CDR1 KGHDR, CDR2 SFDVKD. This CDR3 is CATSDPGQDTQYF. Written as DNA, the CDR3 is TGTGCCACCAGTGACCCGGGTCAAGATACGCAGTATTTT.

The chain uses TRBV5-6 and TRBJ1-5, with unresolved D. This CDR3 has 14 residues. CDR1 and CDR2 from the germline V gene are SGHDT and YYEEEE. The V end was cut by 0 bases, the J end by 3 bases, with 7 bases between. This CDR3 reads CASSLAGTNQPQHF. DNA for the CDR3: TGTGCCAGCAGCTTGGCAGGTACCAATCAGCCCCAGCATTTT.

Note on this clonotype: Since a much larger clone is just one base distant, this may be a read error. This sequence joins TRBV20-1 and TRBJ1-5; tentatively, D is TRBD1 (5 bases). The CDR3 runs to 13 residues. Germline V CDR1 and CDR2: DFQATT, SNEGSKA (reference sequence). The CDR3: CSAREEGNQPRHF. CDR3 nucleotide sequence: TGCAGTGCTAGAGAGGAGGGGAATCAGCCCCGGCATTTT.

This clonotype was counted ten times or more. The V gene is TRBV20-1, the J gene TRBJ1-6; D is unclear. CDR3 size: 14 residues. Germline V gene sequence: CDR1 DFQATT, CDR2 SNEGSKA (reference sequence). The ends were cut back, 5 bases at V and 8 bases at J, with 16 bases in the middle. The CDR3 spells CSAQEPQRYSPLHF. CDR3 sequence (DNA): TGCAGTGCTCAGGAACCACAGCGGTATTCACCCCTCCACTTT.